The next 21 T cell receptor beta chains were all read from a single sample in a study of T cells in narcolepsy. Measured with immunoSEQ multiplex PCR; TCRdb has only the in-frame clones, and not every one. The data show fewer than 35,000 clones, 84% seen once. Sequenced: CD45RA- memory CD4+ T cells from PBMCs. All receptors come from a human donor with narcolepsy.

The V gene is TRBV6-5, the J gene TRBJ1-2, with 12 bases matching TRBD1. The CDR3 spans 15 residues. Losses at the gene ends were 6 bases for V and 8 bases for J; bases not matched to a gene: 10. Germline CDR1 and CDR2: MNHEY and SVGAGI. The CDR3 bases are TGTGCCAGCAGGGGACAGGGGGCCGGCCCGGAGGGCTACACCTTC. Translated: CASRGQGAGPEGYTF.

V usage is TRBV7-3 and J usage is TRBJ2-1; 9 bases line up with TRBD2. CDR3 size: 15 residues. Germline values: CDR1 SGHTA, CDR2 FQGTGA. J lost 6 bases, V lost 2 bases, and 5 bases had no gene match. CDR3 region: CASSLAGGSSNEQFF. The CDR3 DNA follows: TGTGCCAGCAGCTTAGCGGGGGGGAGTTCCAATGAGCAGTTCTTC.

The V and J genes are TRBV18 and TRBJ2-7, with 10 bases lining up with TRBD1. The CDR3 runs to 14 residues. CDR1 and CDR2 from the germline V gene are KGHSH and LQKENI. Losses at the gene ends were 4 bases for V and 2 bases for J; bases not matched to a gene: 2. The CDR3 loop is CASSLGQGPYEQYF. CDR3 coding DNA: TGTGCCAGCTCACTGGGACAGGGGCCCTACGAGCAGTACTTC.

The chain couples TRBV4-3 to TRBJ2-2; 13 nucleotides match TRBD2. This CDR3 comprises 19 residues. CDR1 and CDR2 from the germline V gene are LGHNA and YSLEER. The V and J ends lost 1 base and 0 bases, in that order; junction bases with no gene match: 5. CDR3 region: CASSQGTSGGPSNTGELFF. In nucleotides, the CDR3 is TGCGCCAGCAGCCAAGGGACTAGCGGGGGTCCCTCGAACACCGGGGAGCTGTTTTTT.

This rearrangement joins TRBV11-2 to TRBJ1-4, with 9 positions matching TRBD1. J was trimmed by 6 bases and V by 2 bases; bases with no gene match: 4. Germline V lookup: CDR1 SGHAT, CDR2 FQNNGV. The CDR3 contains 15 residues. CDR3 region: CASSLTTGGDEKLFF. The CDR3 DNA sequence: TGTGCCAGCAGCTTAACGACAGGGGGAGATGAAAAACTGTTTTTT. The full variable domain, in which reference TRBV11-2 and TRBJ1-4 provide the parts outside the CDR3, is EAGVAQSPRYKIIEKRQSVAFWCNPISGHATLYWYQQILGQGPKLLIQFQNNGVVDDSQLPKDRFSAERLKGVDSTLKIQPAKLEDSAVYLCASSLTTGGDEKLFFGSGTQLSVL.

This clone came up once. The rearrangement links TRBV7-2 to TRBJ2-7; 11 positions match TRBD2. Germline V gene lookup returns CDR1 SGHTA and CDR2 FQGNSA. This CDR3 is 14 amino acids long. Unmatched junction bases numbered 3, after V lost 5 bases and J lost 3 bases. The CDR3 here is CASSPLAGGYEQYF. CDR3 DNA sequence: TGTGCCAGCAGCCCCCTAGCGGGGGGCTACGAGCAGTACTTC.

V is TRBV6-1 and J is TRBJ1-3; 9 bases are a match to TRBD1. Germline V CDR1 and CDR2: MNHNS, SASEGT. The CDR3 consists of 17 residues. The V segment lost 3 bases and the J segment 0 bases; nucleotides outside the gene matches: 6. This CDR3 is CASSDPTGGTSGNTIYF. Here the CDR3 DNA reads TGTGCCAGCAGTGACCCGACAGGGGGGACCTCTGGAAACACCATATATTTT.

This chain joins TRBV7-6 and TRBJ1-4; TRBD1 matches at 8 bases. CDR1 and CDR2 from the germline V gene are SGHVS and FNYEAQ. The length of the CDR3 is 15 residues. V shed 5 bases and J 4 bases; nucleotides not matched to a gene: 6. The CDR3 DNA reads as TGTGCCAGCAGCCTATTCACAGGGGGTAATGAAAAACTGTTTTTT. This gives the protein CASSLFTGGNEKLFF.

The chain employs TRBV18 and TRBJ2-7; 9 bases align to TRBD1. Per germline, CDR1 KGHSH and CDR2 LQKENI. There are 14 residues in the CDR3. Trimming removed 2 bases from V and 4 bases from J; junction bases left unmatched: 3. CDR3 residues: CASSPGTGIYEQYF. The CDR3 coding sequence is TGTGCCAGCTCACCAGGGACAGGGATTTACGAGCAGTACTTC.

Concerning this clone itself: One end of the junction varies from germline; a read error may be responsible. The J gene is TRBJ2-5, the V gene TRBV19, with D unresolved. CDR1 is LNHDA and CDR2 is SQIVND in the germline V gene (reference sequence). The CDR3 is 14 amino acids. The CDR3 here is CASGMSSREETQYF. CDR3 DNA: TGTGCCAGTGGTATGTCGAGCCGGGAAGAGACCCAGTACTTC.

This rearrangement joins TRBV7-9 to TRBJ1-1, with D uncertain. CDR1 is SEHNR, CDR2 FQNEAQ, per germline (reference sequence). V was pared by 4 bases and J by 4 bases, with 10 bases between. The CDR3 extends over 13 amino acids. The CDR3 spells CASSSSPGTEAFF. CDR3 DNA sequence: TGTGCCAGCAGCTCAAGCCCAGGCACTGAAGCTTTCTTT.

This clone was detected only once. The chain recombines TRBV19 with TRBJ2-7; 9 bases map to TRBD1. With V trimmed by 4 bases and J by 3 bases, 7 bases remained unmatched. The CDR3 has 15 amino acids. CDR1 LNHDA and CDR2 SQIVND come from the germline V gene (reference sequence). Here the CDR3 reads CASSSPGTGNYEQYF. DNA of the CDR3: TGTGCCAGTAGTAGCCCCGGGACAGGGAACTACGAGCAGTACTTC.

In its sample, this clone was seen a few times. This rearrangement joins TRBV5-6 to TRBJ1-1, with TRBD1 matching 9 bases. The CDR3 covers 14 residues. CDR1 and CDR2 from the germline V gene are SGHDT and YYEEEE. V trimming: 3 bases; J trimming: 2 bases; junction bases outside the gene matches: 2. CDR3 amino acids: CASSWTGVNTEAFF. In nucleotides, the CDR3 is TGTGCCAGCAGCTGGACAGGGGTTAACACTGAAGCTTTCTTT.

The chain carries TRBV29-1 and TRBJ2-3; D not certain. Germline V gives CDR1 SQVTM, CDR2 ANQGSEA. V gave up 5 bases and J gave up 3 bases, with 6 bases separating them. The length of the CDR3 is 11 residues. CDR3 sequence reads: CSVLRTDTQYF. Here the CDR3 DNA reads TGCAGCGTTCTCAGGACAGATACGCAGTATTTT.

The count of this clone is one. V usage is TRBV7-2 and J usage is TRBJ1-2; 7 positions agree with TRBD1. V lost 5 bases, J lost 5 bases, and 8 bases stayed unmatched. Germline V gene sequence: CDR1 SGHTA, CDR2 FQGNSA. This CDR3 has 14 amino acids. The CDR3 DNA reads as TGTGCCAGCAGCCCCCGACAGGGAGGGTATGGCTACACCTTC. It codes for CASSPRQGGYGYTF.

This clone has a single count. The chain combines TRBV5-8 with TRBJ2-3; 7 bases line up with TRBD1. V lost 0 bases, J lost 2 bases, and 3 bases stayed unmatched. The CDR3 spans 15 residues. Germline assignment: CDR1 SGHTS and CDR2 YDEGEE. The CDR3 is CASSLEGAPTDTQYF. CDR3 in DNA: TGTGCCAGCAGCTTGGAGGGGGCCCCCACAGATACGCAGTATTTT.

The chain has TRBV10-3 and TRBJ1-6; 8 bases are a match to TRBD1. Germline CDR1 and CDR2: ENHRY and SYGVKD. The CDR3 runs to 15 residues. Trimming took 5 bases from V and 9 from J; bases not matched to a gene: 9. CDR3 region: CAISKDREKGSPLHF. CDR3 nucleotide sequence: TGTGCCATCAGTAAGGACAGGGAGAAAGGTTCACCCCTCCACTTT.

The chain recombines TRBV5-5 with TRBJ1-5; D possibly corresponds to TRBD1 (6 bases). V was shortened by 4 bases and J by 3 bases, with 14 bases between the two germline ends. The CDR3 totals 15 residues. Germline V CDR1 and CDR2: SGHKS, YYEKEE (reference sequence). The CDR3 DNA sequence: TGTGCCAGCAGCGGAGGACAGTCTTCCAATCAGCCCCAGCATTTT. Its protein is CASSGGQSSNQPQHF.

The V and J genes are TRBV5-6 and TRBJ1-5, with D possibly TRBD1 on 6 matching bases. Looked up from germline, CDR1 is SGHDT and CDR2 is YYEEEE. The V end lost 1 base, the J end lost 5 bases, and 16 bases lay between the germline ends. This CDR3 contains 16 residues. In DNA, the CDR3 is TGTGCCAGCAGCTTGAGCGGGACATTTTGGGATCAGCCCCAGCATTTT. This translates into CASSLSGTFWDQPQHF.

The chain recombines TRBV2 with TRBJ1-4, with D perhaps TRBD1 (5 bases). Germline CDR1 reads SNHLY; CDR2 reads FYNNEI. The CDR3 is 15 amino acids. V was pared by 0 bases and J by 7 bases, with 12 bases between. This CDR3 is CASSEAGDESEKLFF. CDR3 DNA: TGTGCCAGCAGTGAAGCAGGGGATGAGAGTGAAAAACTGTTTTTT. Filled out from reference TRBV2 and TRBJ1-4, the complete variable domain reads EPEVTQTPSHQVTQMGQEVILRCVPISNHLYFYWYRQILGQKVEFLVSFYNNEISEKSEIFDDQFSVERPDGSNFTLKIRSTKLEDSAMYFCASSEAGDESEKLFFGSGTQLSVL.

The gene calls are TRBV28 and TRBJ2-5; D may be TRBD1 or TRBD2 (6 bases each). This CDR3 contains 18 residues. V was pared by 7 bases and J by 0 bases, with 24 bases between. In germline, CDR1 is MDHEN, CDR2 SYDVKM. The chain's CDR3 is CASMSAGLGGRDQETQYF. CDR3 coding DNA: TGTGCCAGCATGAGTGCGGGGCTCGGGGGCCGTGACCAAGAGACCCAGTACTTC. The complete variable domain, with remaining parts taken from reference TRBV28 and TRBJ2-5, reads DVKVTQSSRYLVKRTGEKVFLECVQDMDHENMFWYRQDPGLGLRLIYFSYDVKMKEKGDIPEGYSVSREKKERFSLILESASTNQTSMYLCASMSAGLGGRDQETQYFGPGTRLLVL.